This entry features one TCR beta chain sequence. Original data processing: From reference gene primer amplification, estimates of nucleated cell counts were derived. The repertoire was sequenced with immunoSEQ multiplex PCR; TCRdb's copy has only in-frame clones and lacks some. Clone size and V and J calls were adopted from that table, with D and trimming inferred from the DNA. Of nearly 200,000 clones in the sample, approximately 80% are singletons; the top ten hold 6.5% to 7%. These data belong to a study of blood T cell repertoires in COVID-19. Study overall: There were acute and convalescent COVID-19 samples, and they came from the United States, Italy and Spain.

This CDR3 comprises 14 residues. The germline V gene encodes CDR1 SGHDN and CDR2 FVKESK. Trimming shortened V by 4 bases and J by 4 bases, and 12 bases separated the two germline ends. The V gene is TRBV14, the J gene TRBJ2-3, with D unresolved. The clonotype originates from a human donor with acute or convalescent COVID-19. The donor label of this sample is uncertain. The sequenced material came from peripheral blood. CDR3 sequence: CASSRNHRADTQYF. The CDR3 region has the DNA TGTGCCAGCAGCCGTAACCACCGGGCAGATACGCAGTATTTT.